Listed below are T cell receptor beta chains from one sample, sequenced in a study of cytotoxic CD8 clonotypes in ibrutinib-treated CLL. Assay: immunoSEQ multiplex PCR; the TCRdb copy retains only in-frame clones and omits some. The sample carries approximately 70,000 clones, 70% to 90% recorded once. The material sequenced was PBMCs, taken at disease progression, from a patient treated with ibrutinib. These receptors were taken from a human donor with chronic lymphocytic leukemia. The CDR3 runs from the conserved cysteine through the conserved F or W. The order of the fields is D gene, V gene, J gene, clone size, CDR3 DNA, CDR3 protein. The D gene is left open where the match is weak. Clone size is not always given. Where it is, it says once, few, many or a class for expanded clones.

NA,TRBV7-9,TRBJ2-5,NA,TGTGCCAGCAGACTTGGAGAGACCCAGTACTTC,CASRLGETQYF
NA,TRBV7-3,TRBJ2-2,once,TGTGCCAGCAGCACGGGACTGCGTCAGGAGCTGTTTTTT,CASSTGLRQELFF
NA,TRBV4-1,TRBJ2-5,NA,TGCGCCAGCAGCCAAGGTCCTTACAGGGAGACCCAGTACTTC,CASSQGPYRETQYF
TRBD1,TRBV2,TRBJ1-2,NA,TGTGCCAGCAACCCGGGACAGGGATATGGCTACACCTTC,CASNPGQGYGYTF
NA,TRBV7-9,TRBJ2-7,NA,TGTGCCAGCAGCTTAGAATTCGAGCAGTACTTC,CASSLEFEQYF
TRBD2,TRBV4-1,TRBJ2-3,NA,TGCGCCAGCAGCCAATTGCCTAGCGGGAGAGGAAGCACAGATACGCAGTATTTT,CASSQLPSGRGSTDTQYF
NA,TRBV15,TRBJ1-2,few,TGTGCCACCAGCCCCACGGGGGTAAGCTATGGCTACACCTTC,CATSPTGVSYGYTF
TRBD1,TRBV13,TRBJ2-7,NA,TGTGCCAGCAGCTTAGGCCTCGGGACAGGCCGCTACGAGCAGTACTTC,CASSLGLGTGRYEQYF
NA,TRBV23-1,TRBJ2-2,NA,TGCGCCAGCAGTTCCCGGGTCCTCACCGGGGAGCTGTTTTTT,CASSSRVLTGELFF
NA,TRBV7-9,TRBJ2-7,NA,TGTGCCAGCAGCTTCGGCAGGCCTGACGAGCAGTACTTC,CASSFGRPDEQYF
TRBD2,TRBV5-1,TRBJ2-7,NA,TGCGCCAGCAGCTTGGGTCTAGCGGGAGGAGGGCAGTACTTC,CASSLGLAGGGQYF
NA,TRBV2,TRBJ2-7,NA,TGTGCCACCAGCGGGGACACCTACGAGCAGTACTTC,CATSGDTYEQYF
NA,TRBV5-5,TRBJ1-6,once,TGTGCCAGCAGCTTCTGGACAGTCAATTCACCCCTCCACTTT,CASSFWTVNSPLHF
TRBD1,TRBV5-1,TRBJ1-2,NA,TGCGCCAGCAGCTTATTGGGACAGGCGCCATGGGGATATGGCTACACCTTC,CASSLLGQAPWGYGYTF
NA,TRBV19,TRBJ2-1,once,TGTGCCAGTAGTCCCCAAAACAGGGTGCACAGGAGAGATCCCCTAAGATACAATGAGCAGTTCTTC,CASSPQNRVHRRDPLRYNEQFF
TRBD2,TRBV7-9,TRBJ2-1,NA,TGTGCCAGCAGCTTCCCAGGGGCTAGCGGGAGGGCCGGTGAGCAGTTCTTC,CASSFPGASGRAGEQFF
NA,TRBV18,TRBJ2-3,once,TGTGCCAGCTCATCCACAGGGCGGGCAGATACGCAGTATTTT,CASSSTGRADTQYF
NA,TRBV5-6,TRBJ1-2,NA,TGTGCCAGCAGCTTATTTCAGGGTCTGGATGGCTACACCTTC,CASSLFQGLDGYTF
NA,TRBV5-6,TRBJ2-3,NA,TGTGCCAGCTCCAATGGGCTCGGAGATACGCAGTATTTT,CASSNGLGDTQYF
NA,TRBV9,TRBJ2-1,NA,TGTGCCAGCAGCTTACAGGGTAATGAGCAGTTCTTC,CASSLQGNEQFF
TRBD1,TRBV7-6,TRBJ2-7,few,TGTGCCAGCAGCCTCCTGCAGGGGGCCTACGAGCAGTACTTC,CASSLLQGAYEQYF
NA,TRBV2,TRBJ1-2,NA,TGTGCCAGCAGTAGGGATTCGGATGCAGATGGCTACACCTTC,CASSRDSDADGYTF
NA,TRBV27,TRBJ1-4,NA,TGTGCCAGCAGTTATTTTGGGGCTCGGGAAAAACTGTTTTTT,CASSYFGAREKLFF
TRBD1,TRBV18,TRBJ2-7,NA,TGTGCCAGCTCACCAAGACAGGGGGCGGCCTACGAGCAGTACTTC,CASSPRQGAAYEQYF
TRBD1,TRBV5-1,TRBJ1-2,NA,TGCGCCAGCAGCTCACAGGGGTCTCTTGGCGGCTACACCTTC,CASSSQGSLGGYTF
TRBD2,TRBV13,TRBJ2-5,NA,TGTGCCAGCAGCTACAGACTAGCGGGGGGCCAAGAGACCCAGTACTTC,CASSYRLAGGQETQYF
NA,TRBV27,TRBJ2-3,NA,TGTGCCAGCAGTTTTATAGGGATCGGGACAGATACGCAGTATTTT,CASSFIGIGTDTQYF
TRBD1,TRBV2,TRBJ2-1,NA,TGTGCCAGCATACAGGGGGGCGCCTACAATGAGCAGTTCTTC,CASIQGGAYNEQFF
NA,TRBV11-1,TRBJ1-2,NA,TGTGCCAGCAGCTTAATGGTCCCAGACCTGGAAGCTAACTATGGCTACACCTTC,CASSLMVPDLEANYGYTF
TRBD2,TRBV10-3,TRBJ2-1,few,TGTGCCATCAACCCTAGCGGTTTCTCCTACAATGAGCAGTTCTTC,CAINPSGFSYNEQFF
NA,TRBV5-4,TRBJ2-6,NA,TGTGCCAGCAGCGCGAGGACCTCTGGGGCCAACGTCCTGACTTTC,CASSARTSGANVLTF
NA,TRBV20-1,TRBJ2-1,NA,TGCAGTGCTCTATTAAATGAGCAGTTCTTC,CSALLNEQFF
NA,TRBV28,TRBJ1-1,few,TGTGCCAGCAGTTTTCGGGGATACGACACTGAAGCTTTCTTT,CASSFRGYDTEAFF
TRBD2,TRBV15,TRBJ2-2,NA,TGTGCCACCAGCAGGGGGACTAGCGGCTCCGGGGAGCTGTTTTTT,CATSRGTSGSGELFF
TRBD1,TRBV6-5,TRBJ2-1,NA,TGTGCCAGCACCTGGACAGGGGGCCGTAATGAGCAGTTCTTC,CASTWTGGRNEQFF
NA,TRBV21-1,TRBJ2-3,NA,TGTGCCAGCAGCGCCACACTAGCGGGGGCCTCAGGGGCAGATACGCAGTATTTT,CASSATLAGASGADTQYF
NA,TRBV5-1,TRBJ2-2,NA,TGCGCCAGCAGCTTGGGGGACCGCCCAACCGGGGGCACCGGGGAGCTGTTTTTT,CASSLGDRPTGGTGELFF
NA,TRBV5-6,TRBJ2-2,NA,TGTGCCAGCAGCCCCACGACTAGGGACACCGGGGAGCTGTTTTTT,CASSPTTRDTGELFF
NA,TRBV5-4,TRBJ1-1,once,TGTGCCAGCAGCTTGGAAGGGACTGAAGCTTTCTTT,CASSLEGTEAFF
NA,TRBV14,TRBJ1-2,few,TGTGCCAGCAGCCAAATAGACTATGGCTACACCTTC,CASSQIDYGYTF
NA,TRBV7-9,TRBJ2-7,NA,TGTGCCAGCAGCTCGACAGGCTACTCCTACGAGCAGTACTTC,CASSSTGYSYEQYF
NA,TRBV7-9,TRBJ1-4,NA,TGTGCCAGCAGCTTAGGGGACGGAGAAAAACTGTTTTTT,CASSLGDGEKLFF
NA,TRBV6-5,TRBJ1-2,NA,TGTGCCAGCAGGATCGACAATGCCTATGGCTACACCTTC,CASRIDNAYGYTF
TRBD1,TRBV28,TRBJ1-6,few,TGTGCCAGCAGTCCCCGGACAGGAGTGAAGTCACCCCTCCACTTT,CASSPRTGVKSPLHF
NA,TRBV12-2,TRBJ2-3,once,TGTGCAAGTCGCTTAGTTGCTAGCGGGTTTTTAGATACGCAGTATTTT,CASRLVASGFLDTQYF
TRBD1,TRBV5-1,TRBJ1-1,NA,TGCGCCAGCAGCTTGGGACAGGGGGAAGCTTTCTTT,CASSLGQGEAFF
NA,TRBV5-1,TRBJ1-1,NA,TGCGCCAGCAGCGCCGGTATGAACACTGAAGCTTTCTTT,CASSAGMNTEAFF
NA,TRBV9,TRBJ2-7,NA,TGTGCCAGCAGCCCTTCGGTCCGTCTCCAGCAGTACTTC,CASSPSVRLQQYF
NA,TRBV19,TRBJ1-2,NA,TGTGCCAGTAGTAAAGTGGAGGGTGGCTACACCTTC,CASSKVEGGYTF
NA,TRBV7-6,TRBJ2-5,once,TGTGCCAGCAGCTTAGGTGCCAGAAGGCTGGAGACCCAGTACTTC,CASSLGARRLETQYF
TRBD2,TRBV4-2,TRBJ2-7,NA,TGTGCCAGCAGCCAAGATTGGGGACTAGCGGGGGAGCCGCCCTACGAGCAGTACTTC,CASSQDWGLAGEPPYEQYF
TRBD1,TRBV5-1,TRBJ1-1,NA,TGCGCCAGCAGCACGGGACAGAGCACTGAAGCTTTCTTT,CASSTGQSTEAFF
NA,TRBV7-3,TRBJ2-2,NA,TGTGCCAGCAGCTCCCCAGGGTTCGGGGAGCTGTTTTTT,CASSSPGFGELFF
NA,TRBV6-5,TRBJ2-2,NA,TGTGCCAGCAGTGCCCCCGGGACCCCGGCCGGGGAGCTGTTTTTT,CASSAPGTPAGELFF
NA,TRBV4-2,TRBJ2-1,NA,TGTGCCAGCAGCCCCAGGGTTCATGAGCAGTTCTTC,CASSPRVHEQFF
TRBD2,TRBV4-1,TRBJ2-3,NA,TGCGCCAGCAGCCTGTCCGGGGGGGGACTCACAGATACGCAGTATTTT,CASSLSGGGLTDTQYF
NA,TRBV28,TRBJ1-1,NA,TGTGCCAGCAGTTTGCTCCCCGGGGGGGCTTTCTTT,CASSLLPGGAFF
NA,TRBV9,TRBJ1-5,NA,TGTGCCAGCAGCGGGGACGGTTCCAATCAGCCCCAGCATTTT,CASSGDGSNQPQHF
NA,TRBV2,TRBJ1-5,once,TGTGCCAGCAGTGAATCTAGTAGCAATCAGCCCCAGCATTTT,CASSESSSNQPQHF
NA,TRBV9,TRBJ2-7,NA,TGTGCCAGCAGCGTAGGAGGGAACCCCCTCTACGAGCAGTACTTC,CASSVGGNPLYEQYF